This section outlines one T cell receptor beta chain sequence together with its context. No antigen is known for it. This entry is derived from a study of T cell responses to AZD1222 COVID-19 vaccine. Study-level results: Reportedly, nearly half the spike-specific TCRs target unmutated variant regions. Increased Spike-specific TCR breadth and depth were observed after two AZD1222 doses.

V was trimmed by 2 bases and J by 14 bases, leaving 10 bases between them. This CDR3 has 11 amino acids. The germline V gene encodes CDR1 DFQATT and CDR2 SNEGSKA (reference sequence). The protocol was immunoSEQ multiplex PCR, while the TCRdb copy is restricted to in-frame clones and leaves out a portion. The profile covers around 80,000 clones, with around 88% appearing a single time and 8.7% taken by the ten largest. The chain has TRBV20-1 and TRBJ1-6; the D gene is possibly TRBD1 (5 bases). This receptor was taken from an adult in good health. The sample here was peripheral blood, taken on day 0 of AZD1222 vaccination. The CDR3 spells CSARSEGALHF. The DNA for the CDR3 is TGCAGTGCTAGATCGGAAGGGGCCCTCCACTTT.